This note documents a single T cell receptor beta chain sequence. This specimen comes from a study of blood T cell repertoires in COVID-19. In the study overall: PBMCs, B-cell-depleted T cells, or T cells provided the cDNA or gDNA that made up the material.

Germline-derived CDR1 and CDR2 are MNHEY and SMNVEV (reference sequence). With 2 bases removed from V and 3 bases from J, the gap between germline ends came to 11 bases. CDR3 length: 15 amino acids. This table comes from immunoSEQ multiplex PCR, and its TCRdb copy is limited to in-frame clones, with some not included. The data hold around 150,000 clones, with approximately 82% observed a single time. The receptor was isolated from a woman older than 75 with acute or convalescent COVID-19. The chain couples TRBV27 to TRBJ2-1; TRBD2 is a possible D gene (5 bases). Sequencing was done on a sample of peripheral blood. The CDR3 reads CASSLTSWGYNEQFF. The CDR3 DNA reads as TGTGCCAGCAGTTTAACTAGTTGGGGCTACAATGAGCAGTTCTTC.